This TCR beta chain appears in the sequencing data of a study of Ad26.COV2.S vaccination and SARS-CoV-2 variants. The method was immunoSEQ multiplex PCR; TCRdb's version includes in-frame clones alone and lacks a portion of them. The data hold some 290,000 clones, with about 86% observed a single time. Regarding treatment: around 19 received Ad26.COV2.S at low or high dose, single or two shots; roughly five received placebo; per-sample allocation not given. All samples were drawn on day 63, counting from the first vaccine or placebo injection. Whoever gave the sample was an adult aged 18-55 years in Boston. The source material was peripheral blood, sampled in a trial of Ad26.COV2.S vaccine versus placebo. This clonotype was obtained from a person between 18 and 65 years old who received the Ad26.COV2.S COVID-19 vaccine or a placebo.

CDR3 sequence reads: CASSWETGLSQPQHF. The CDR3 region has the DNA TGTGCCAGCAGTTGGGAGACAGGGTTAAGTCAGCCCCAGCATTTT. The chain employs TRBV6-2 or TRBV6-3 and TRBJ1-5, with 7 bases aligning to TRBD1. Trimming removed 4 bases from V and 6 bases from J; junction bases left unmatched: 9. The CDR3 is 15 amino acids. Germline CDR1 and CDR2: MNHEY and SVGEGT.